This TCR beta chain is from a study of OX40 agonist ivuxolimab in advanced cancers. The study's findings and limits: On average, CD8+ T cells had more expanded clones than CD4+. Clones of CD4+ and CD8+ blood T cells grew by week 6 at doses of 0.1 to 3.0 mg/kg.

Turning to this clone: Its cognate antigen is unknown.

The method was immunoSEQ multiplex PCR; TCRdb's version includes in-frame clones alone and lacks a portion of them. The table lists some 150,000 clones, approximately 90% of them singletons. This specimen consisted of CD4+ or CD8+ T cells sorted from blood, obtained in a trial of the OX40 agonist ivuxolimab. This TCR came from an adult with an advanced solid tumor such as melanoma, head and neck, liver or kidney cancer.

The CDR3 region has the DNA TGTGCCAGCAGTTACTCACTAGCGGGCTCCTACGAGCAGTACTTC. Protein product: CASSYSLAGSYEQYF. The genes are TRBV6-6 and TRBJ2-7, with 9 bases lining up with TRBD2. V shed 0 bases, J shed 0 bases, and the junction held 0 bases outside the gene matches. CDR1 and CDR2 from the germline V gene are MNHNY and SVGAGI (reference sequence). CDR3 length: 15 amino acids.